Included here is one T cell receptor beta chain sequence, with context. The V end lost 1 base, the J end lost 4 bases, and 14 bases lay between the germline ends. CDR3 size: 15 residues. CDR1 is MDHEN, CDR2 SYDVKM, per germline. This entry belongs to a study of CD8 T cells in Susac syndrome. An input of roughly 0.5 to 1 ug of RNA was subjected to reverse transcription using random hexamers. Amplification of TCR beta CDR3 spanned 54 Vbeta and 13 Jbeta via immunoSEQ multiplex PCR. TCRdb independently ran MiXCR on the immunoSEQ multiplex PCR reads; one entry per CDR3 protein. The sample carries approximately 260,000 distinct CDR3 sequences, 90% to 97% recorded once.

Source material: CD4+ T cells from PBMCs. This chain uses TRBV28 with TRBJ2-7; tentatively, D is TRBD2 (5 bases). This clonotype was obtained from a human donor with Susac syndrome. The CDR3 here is CASSLSSSRGYEQYF. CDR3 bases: TGTGCCAGCAGTTTATCATCTTCACGGGGATACGAGCAGTACTTC.